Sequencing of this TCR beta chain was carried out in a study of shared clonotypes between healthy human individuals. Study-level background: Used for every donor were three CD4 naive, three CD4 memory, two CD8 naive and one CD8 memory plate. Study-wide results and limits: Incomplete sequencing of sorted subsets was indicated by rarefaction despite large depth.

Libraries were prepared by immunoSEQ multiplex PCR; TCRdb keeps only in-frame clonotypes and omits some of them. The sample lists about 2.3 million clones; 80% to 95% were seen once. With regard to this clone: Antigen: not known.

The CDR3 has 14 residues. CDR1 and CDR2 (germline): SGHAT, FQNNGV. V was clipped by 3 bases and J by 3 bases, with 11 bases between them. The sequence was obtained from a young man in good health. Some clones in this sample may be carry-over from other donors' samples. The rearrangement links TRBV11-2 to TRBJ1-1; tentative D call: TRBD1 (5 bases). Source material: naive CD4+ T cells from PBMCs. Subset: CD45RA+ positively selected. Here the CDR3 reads CASSLTGGDTEAFF. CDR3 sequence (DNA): TGTGCCAGCAGCTTGACCGGGGGGGACACTGAAGCTTTCTTT.